This TCR beta chain was observed in a study of blood T cell repertoires in COVID-19. This clone was counted only a few times. The data were produced by immunoSEQ multiplex PCR, yet TCRdb's version contains in-frame clones alone and is incomplete. The table has fewer than 450,000 clones, about nine tenths seen once. The CDR3 sequence is 14 residues long. V was clipped by 4 bases and J by 6 bases; unmatched bases: 8. CDR1 is LNHNV and CDR2 is YYDKDF in the germline V gene (reference sequence). The V gene is TRBV15, the J gene TRBJ1-2; the match to TRBD1 covers 7 bases. The sequencing input was peripheral blood. This TCR derives from a woman in her 70s with COVID-19, enrolled during active disease. CDR3 DNA sequence: TGTGCCACCAGCATCCGACAGGGACGCGATGGCTACACCTTC. This translates into CATSIRQGRDGYTF.